This entry lists 19 T cell receptor beta chains sequenced from one sample in a study of blood T cell repertoires in COVID-19. Assay used: immunoSEQ multiplex PCR; TCRdb lists only in-frame clones, some missing. Among about 150,000 clones listed, 85% to 95% were seen once. The sequencing sample was made of peripheral blood. The source of these receptors is a man aged 50-60 years with acute or convalescent COVID-19.

The chain combines TRBV6-5 with TRBJ2-7, with 8 nucleotides matching TRBD2. CDR1 MNHEY and CDR2 SVGAGI come from the germline V gene. V shed 2 bases and J 4 bases; nucleotides not matched to a gene: 7. The CDR3 loop spans 15 amino acids. The CDR3 sequence: CASSYAASGYYEQYV. CDR3 nucleotides: TGTGCCAGCAGTTACGCTGCTAGCGGGTATTACGAGCAGTACGTC.

The CDR3 DNA reads TGCAGCGTTGGGGACAGGGTAGAGTATGGCTACACCTTC. It is translated as CSVGDRVEYGYTF. The genes are TRBV29-1 and TRBJ1-2, with 9 bases fitting TRBD1. Unmatched junction bases numbered 5, after V lost 4 bases and J lost 5 bases. CDR1 SQVTM and CDR2 ANQGSEA come from the germline V gene. This CDR3 contains 13 residues.

The chain joins TRBV6-1 to TRBJ1-4; D unresolved. The CDR3 covers 15 residues. V shed 2 bases and J shed 7 bases, with 14 bases lying between them. Germline lookup yields CDR1 MNHNS and CDR2 SASEGT. CDR3 loop: CASSEFRWEGEKLFF. CDR3 coding DNA: TGTGCCAGCAGTGAATTCCGATGGGAGGGTGAAAAACTGTTTTTT.

This clone was seen once. V is TRBV29-1 and J is TRBJ2-1; 13 bases match TRBD2. The CDR3 sequence is 18 residues long. Germline V gene lookup returns CDR1 SQVTM and CDR2 ANQGSEA. V lost 3 bases, J lost 4 bases, and 12 bases stayed unmatched. CDR3 region: CSVEGTTSGRGFYNEQFF. CDR3 in DNA: TGCAGCGTTGAGGGGACAACTAGCGGGAGGGGGTTTTACAATGAGCAGTTCTTC.

The V gene is TRBV11-3, the J gene TRBJ2-1, with D possibly matching TRBD2 (6 bases). The CDR3 is 13 residues long. Trimming pared 3 bases from V and 7 bases from J, leaving 10 bases between. The germline V gene encodes CDR1 SGHNT and CDR2 YENEEA. CDR3 loop: CASSLTRRNEQFF. The CDR3 bases are TGTGCCAGCAGCTTGACTAGACGGAATGAGCAGTTCTTC.

V and J are TRBV18 and TRBJ2-7; TRBD2 is a possible D gene (6 bases). There are 14 residues in the CDR3. V was trimmed by 2 bases and J by 5 bases, leaving 13 bases between them. The germline V gene has CDR1 KGHSH and CDR2 LQKENI. In DNA, the CDR3 is TGTGCCAGCTCACCAATGGAGGGCAGCAACGAGCAGTACTTC. Its protein product is CASSPMEGSNEQYF.

The chain has TRBV5-4 and TRBJ2-2, with 8 bases matching TRBD2. The CDR3 spans 13 residues. The germline V gene has CDR1 SGHNT and CDR2 YYREEE (reference sequence). V shed 6 bases and J 6 bases; nucleotides not matched to a gene: 4. CDR3 residues: CASTGRGAGELFF. In DNA, the CDR3 is TGTGCCAGCACCGGGAGGGGGGCCGGGGAGCTGTTTTTT.

The CDR3 sequence: CASSSGTGNTGELFF. CDR3 nucleotide sequence: TGCGCCAGCAGCTCGGGGACAGGGAACACCGGGGAGCTGTTTTTT. The chain links TRBV5-1 to TRBJ2-2; 8 nucleotides agree with TRBD1. The CDR3 has 15 residues. Trimming at V came to 3 bases and at J to 1 base, leaving 2 bases not matched to a gene. Germline-derived CDR1 and CDR2 are SGHRS and YFSETQ.

The J gene is TRBJ2-5, the V gene TRBV11-2, with D possibly being TRBD1 (6 bases). This CDR3 is 16 amino acids long. The ends were cut back, 0 bases at V and 5 bases at J, with 16 bases in the middle. Germline CDR1 SGHAT, CDR2 FQNNGV. Here the CDR3 reads CASSLERFTGLETQYF. CDR3 DNA sequence: TGTGCCAGCAGCTTAGAGAGGTTCACAGGGTTGGAGACCCAGTACTTC.

The V gene is TRBV3-1 (or the pseudogene TRBV3-2), the J gene TRBJ2-7, with TRBD2 identical over 7 bases. This CDR3 is 14 amino acids long. Looked up from germline, CDR1 is LGHDT and CDR2 is YNNKEL (reference sequence). The V and J ends lost 4 bases and 2 bases, in that order; junction bases with no gene match: 5. CDR3 residues: CASSPRDYPYEQYF. Here the CDR3 DNA reads TGTGCCAGCAGCCCCCGGGACTACCCCTACGAGCAGTACTTC.

This chain uses TRBV28 with TRBJ2-1; D is possibly TRBD2 (5 bases). V was clipped by 7 bases and J by 2 bases, with 18 bases between them. The CDR3 is 16 amino acids. CDR1 and CDR2 from the germline V gene are MDHEN and SYDVKM. CDR3 nucleotides: TGTGCCAGCACCCCTCCCGGGGTGTTAGCCTACAATGAGCAGTTCTTC. It translates to CASTPPGVLAYNEQFF.

V gene TRBV14 combines with J gene TRBJ2-2; 9 nucleotides line up with TRBD2. This CDR3 contains 15 residues. Germline V gene lookup returns CDR1 SGHDN and CDR2 FVKESK. V lost 7 bases, J lost 5 bases, and 8 bases stayed unmatched. CDR3 DNA sequence: TGTGCCAGCACCCCGGGACTAGCAGGAACCGGGGAGCTGTTTTTT. This sequence encodes CASTPGLAGTGELFF.

This clone was found once. V is TRBV5-1 and J is TRBJ1-1; D remains ambiguous. The germline V gene encodes CDR1 SGHRS and CDR2 YFSETQ. CDR3 length equals 15 residues. Trimming left V 0 bases short and J 1 base short, with 10 bases between. CDR3 protein: CASSLAPPRNTEAFF. As DNA, the CDR3 is TGCGCCAGCAGCTTGGCCCCGCCTAGGAACACTGAAGCTTTCTTT. Combining the CDR3 with reference TRBV5-1 and TRBJ1-1 gives the whole variable domain KAGVTQTPRYLIKTRGQQVTLSCSPISGHRSVSWYQQTPGQGLQFLFEYFSETQRNKGNFPGRFSGRQFSNSRSEMNVSTLELGDSALYLCASSLAPPRNTEAFFGQGTRLTVV.

Only a few counts were recorded for this clone. The chain uses TRBV24-1 and TRBJ1-2; possible D gene TRBD1, 6 bases. CDR3 length equals 14 residues. Germline V gene data show CDR1 as KGHDR and CDR2 as SFDVKD. The V end lost 2 bases, the J end lost 8 bases, and 14 bases lay between the germline ends. CDR3 amino acids: CATSDWTATRGYTF. The CDR3 DNA is TGTGCCACCAGTGATTGGACAGCTACAAGGGGCTACACCTTC.

The J gene is TRBJ1-2, the V gene TRBV27; 8 nucleotides line up with TRBD1. V shed 4 bases, J shed 4 bases, and the junction held 11 bases outside the gene matches. The CDR3 covers 16 residues. Germline CDR1 MNHEY, CDR2 SMNVEV (reference sequence). CDR3 loop: CASSSAGGVVGYGYTF. DNA of the CDR3: TGTGCCAGCAGTTCGGCAGGGGGCGTTGTGGGCTATGGCTACACCTTC.

The genes are TRBV5-4 and TRBJ2-2; D may be TRBD2 (5 bases). V was clipped by 4 bases and J by 6 bases, with 13 bases between them. CDR3 length: 14 amino acids. Looked up from germline, CDR1 is SGHNT and CDR2 is YYREEE (reference sequence). The CDR3 here is CASSAPRASGELFF. The DNA of the CDR3 is TGTGCCAGCAGCGCCCCGAGGGCCTCCGGGGAGCTGTTTTTT. The complete variable domain, with remaining parts taken from reference TRBV5-4 and TRBJ2-2, reads ETGVTQSPTHLIKTRGQQVTLRCSSQSGHNTVSWYQQALGQGPQFIFQYYREEENGRGNFPPRFSGLQFPNYSSELNVNALELDDSALYLCASSAPRASGELFFGEGSRLTVL.

This chain uses TRBV12-3 or TRBV12-4 with TRBJ2-4, with 9 bases identical to TRBD1. V dropped 6 bases and J dropped 10; count of bases not matched to a gene: 7. The CDR3 covers 13 residues. The CDR3 spells CASRKQGAGIQYF. CDR3 bases: TGTGCCAGCAGAAAACAGGGGGCTGGTATTCAGTACTTC.

CDR3 in amino acids: CASSVRTSGTDTQYF. In nucleotides, the CDR3 is TGTGCCAGCAGCGTTCGGACTAGCGGGACAGATACGCAGTATTTT. The chain links TRBV9 to TRBJ2-3; TRBD2 agrees at 11 bases. This CDR3 is 15 amino acids long. Germline CDR1 is SGDLS and CDR2 is YYNGEE. Germline trimming cut 2 bases from V and 3 bases from J; bases unmatched to any gene: 2.

The genes are TRBV15 and TRBJ2-1, with 8 bases that match TRBD1. The CDR3 is 12 residues long. The germline V gene encodes CDR1 LNHNV and CDR2 YYDKDF (reference sequence). The ends lost 0 bases at V and 15 bases at J; junction bases unmatched: 4. This CDR3 is CATSREAGGLFF. The DNA for the CDR3 is TGTGCCACCAGCAGAGAGGCAGGGGGCCTGTTCTTC.